The table lists the clone carrying this T cell receptor (beta chain) with a few counts. Its matching antigen is unknown. The data belong to a study of cytomegalovirus exposure and HLA in healthy donors. Study-level points and caveats: In a later analysis, compared with equally common non-associated chains, HLA-associated beta chains were more expanded. In vitro experiments confirmed that three CMV-associated chains were specific for CMV antigens. The availability of immune exposure information extended only to CMV serostatus.

The germline V and J ends were trimmed by 3 bases and 1 base, with 15 bases remaining between them. The CDR3 runs to 16 residues. Germline values: CDR1 MDHEN, CDR2 SYDVKM. 13 Jbeta primers and 60 Vbeta primers were used for the PCR. Generated by immunoSEQ multiplex PCR, the TCRdb table keeps only in-frame clones and is missing some. The sample has roughly 230,000 clones; over 75% are singletons. The TCR comes from a boy younger than 18 in good health and CMV-seronegative. The sequencing sample was made of PBMCs. The chain employs TRBV28 and TRBJ2-5, with D possibly matching TRBD1 (6 bases). CDR3 DNA sequence: TGTGCCAGCAGTTTGGCCCGGACAGATACCCAAGAGACCCAGTACTTC. It encodes CASSLARTDTQETQYF.